The 25 T cell receptor beta chains listed next were all sequenced from one sample in a study of CD8 T cells in Susac syndrome. The RNA input was 0.5 to 1 ug, and it was reverse transcribed with random hexamers. Via MiXCR, TCRdb re-called the immunoSEQ multiplex PCR reads, giving one row per CDR3 protein. The sample lists about 80,000 distinct CDR3 sequences, just under 95% occurring once. The material sequenced was CD8+ T cells from PBMCs. The source is a human donor in good health.

The CDR3 DNA is TGTGCCAGCAGCTCGCAGGGGGCCGGGGAGCTGTTTTTT. This sequence encodes CASSSQGAGELFF. This rearrangement joins TRBV5-8 to TRBJ2-2; 7 bases agree with TRBD1. This CDR3 spans 13 amino acids. Unmatched junction bases numbered 2, after V lost 3 bases and J lost 6 bases. CDR1 SGHTS and CDR2 YDEGEE come from the germline V gene. Full variable domain (rest looked up from reference TRBV5-8 and TRBJ2-2): EAGVTQSPTHLIKTRGQQATLRCSPISGHTSVYWYQQALGLGLQFLLWYDEGEERNRGNFPPRFSGRQFPNYSSELNVNALELEDSALYLCASSSQGAGELFFGEGSRLTVL.

This chain uses TRBV6-2 or TRBV6-3 with TRBJ2-7; 7 bases line up with TRBD2. V lost 6 bases and J lost 4; bases outside the gene matches: 6. Germline V gives CDR1 MNHEY, CDR2 SVGEGT. This CDR3 has 13 residues. The CDR3 DNA sequence: TGTGCCAGCAGCCTCTGGCGGGAGTACGAGCAGTACGTC. Protein product: CASSLWREYEQYV.

The V call is TRBV20-1, the J call TRBJ1-1; tentative D call: TRBD1 (6 bases). Germline lookup yields CDR1 DFQATT and CDR2 SNEGSKA (reference sequence). This CDR3 spans 16 amino acids. V shed 0 bases and J shed 1 base, with 15 bases lying between them. The CDR3: CSARDRGRGRNTEAFF. CDR3 bases: TGCAGTGCTAGAGATCGGGGGCGAGGGAGGAACACTGAAGCTTTCTTT.

This chain joins TRBV12-3 or TRBV12-4 and TRBJ1-1, with D maybe TRBD1 (6 bases). The V gene lost 3 bases and the J gene lost 4 bases, with 15 bases spanning the gap. The CDR3 covers 15 residues. CDR3 sequence reads: CASSFATGIGTEAFF. The CDR3 DNA follows: TGTGCCAGCAGTTTCGCCACAGGGATCGGCACTGAAGCTTTCTTT.

This chain connects TRBV5-6 to TRBJ2-7; D is unresolved. CDR1 is SGHDT and CDR2 is YYEEEE in the germline V gene. CDR3 size: 12 residues. Trimming removed 3 bases at V and 6 bases at J, with 10 bases between. The CDR3 protein is CASSWGRSEQYV. For the CDR3, the DNA is TGTGCCAGCAGCTGGGGTAGGAGCGAGCAGTACGTC.

The chain couples TRBV20-1 to TRBJ1-1; 9 positions match TRBD1. The CDR3 is 14 residues long. Germline V gene data show CDR1 as DFQATT and CDR2 as SNEGSKA (reference sequence). Trimming removed 0 bases from V and 10 bases from J; junction bases left unmatched: 9. The CDR3 reads CSARDGADRGIAFF. The DNA of the CDR3 is TGCAGTGCTAGAGATGGCGCGGACAGGGGAATAGCTTTCTTT.

The V gene is TRBV20-1, the J gene TRBJ2-1; 8 nucleotides align to TRBD2. This CDR3 is 14 amino acids long. CDR1 and CDR2 (germline): DFQATT, SNEGSKA (reference sequence). J gave up 9 bases and V 0 bases, and 7 bases lay outside the gene matches. CDR3 residues: CSARDPGLVFEQFF. Written as DNA, the CDR3 is TGCAGTGCTAGAGATCCGGGACTAGTGTTTGAGCAGTTCTTC.

The chain carries TRBV20-1 and TRBJ1-1, with unresolved D. CDR1 is DFQATT and CDR2 is SNEGSKA in the germline V gene (reference sequence). Trimming removed 0 bases from V and 2 bases from J, with 10 bases in between. The CDR3 runs 14 residues. The chain's CDR3 is CSARDVGLNTEAFF. CDR3 nucleotide sequence: TGCAGTGCTAGAGATGTCGGGTTAAACACTGAAGCTTTCTTT.

V usage is TRBV28 and J usage is TRBJ1-1, with D possibly TRBD1 on 5 matching bases. CDR1 and CDR2 (germline): MDHEN, SYDVKM. The CDR3 length is 14 residues. Trimming shortened V by 3 bases and J by 7 bases, and 15 bases separated the two germline ends. CDR3 bases: TGTGCCAGCAGTTTGGTGGCCCCAGGACATGAAGCTTTCTTT. It yields the protein CASSLVAPGHEAFF.

This clonotype was detected only a few times. This rearrangement joins TRBV4-3 to TRBJ1-2; D is ambiguous. The V gene lost 0 bases and the J gene lost 8 bases, with 16 bases spanning the gap. This CDR3 region has 15 residues. The germline V gene encodes CDR1 LGHNA and CDR2 YSLEER. The CDR3 bases are TGCGCCAGCAGCCAAGATATTCGGGGTATTGTGGGCTACACCTTC. Encoded protein: CASSQDIRGIVGYTF.

This sequence joins TRBV27 and TRBJ1-5, with D possibly being TRBD1 (5 bases). Germline V gene data show CDR1 as MNHEY and CDR2 as SMNVEV (reference sequence). Trimming removed 5 bases at V and 11 bases at J, with 16 bases between. The CDR3 totals 13 residues. The CDR3: CASSPLGASTQHF. The CDR3 nucleotides are TGTGCCAGCAGTCCGCTCGGGGCCAGTACCCAGCATTTT.

The chain links TRBV18 to TRBJ2-7, with D perhaps TRBD2 (5 bases). V dropped 3 bases and J dropped 3 bases, with 18 bases sitting between them. There are 16 residues in the CDR3. Germline CDR1 is KGHSH and CDR2 is LQKENI. The CDR3 region has the DNA TGTGCCAGCTCACCTAGAGCTACTAGGGCAGACTACGAGCAGTACGTC. Amino acids: CASSPRATRADYEQYV.

This rearrangement joins TRBV4-3 to TRBJ2-3; 14 bases match TRBD2. Germline lookup yields CDR1 LGHNA and CDR2 YSLEER. V shed 0 bases and J 2 bases; nucleotides not matched to a gene: 7. CDR3 size: 19 residues. CDR3 sequence reads: CASSQDSGLAGDYTDTQYF. The CDR3, as DNA: TGCGCCAGCAGCCAAGATTCGGGACTAGCGGGGGACTACACAGATACGCAGTATTTT.

The chain combines TRBV27 with TRBJ2-1, with 10 bases aligning to TRBD2. Germline lookup yields CDR1 MNHEY and CDR2 SMNVEV (reference sequence). Trimming cost V 6 bases and J 14 bases; bases outside gene matches: 10. The CDR3 is made up of 13 amino acids. This CDR3 is CASRLLAGPFEFF. CDR3 bases: TGTGCCAGCAGGTTACTAGCGGGACCATTCGAGTTCTTC.

The chain recombines TRBV7-9 with TRBJ1-1; D is ambiguous. V lost 1 base and J lost 3, with 21 bases in between. The CDR3 runs 18 residues. CDR1 SEHNR and CDR2 FQNEAQ come from the germline V gene (reference sequence). The CDR3 nucleotides read TGTGCCAGCAGCTTAGGACCTCTTACCGTTTCAGTAGACACTGAAGCTTTCTTT. This translates into CASSLGPLTVSVDTEAFF.

The chain has TRBV12-3 or TRBV12-4 and TRBJ2-5; D is unresolved. CDR3 length equals 15 residues. Between the trimmed V and J ends, which lost 0 bases and 2 bases, there was a span of 10 bases. For the CDR3, the DNA is TGTGCCAGCAGTTTAGCGTACAAGGAACAAGAGACCCAGTACTTC. As protein: CASSLAYKEQETQYF.

This clonotype was seen once. The genes are TRBV27 and TRBJ2-7; D not resolved. CDR1 and CDR2 from the germline V gene are MNHEY and SMNVEV (reference sequence). V was trimmed by 2 bases and J by 6 bases, leaving 11 bases between them. This CDR3 region has 13 residues. CDR3 DNA sequence: TGTGCCAGCAGTTTAAGTGCCGTTGCCGAGCAGTACGTC. Its translation is CASSLSAVAEQYV.

The chain joins TRBV28 to TRBJ2-7, with a possible D match to TRBD1 (5 bases). Germline loops: CDR1 MDHEN, CDR2 SYDVKM. Trimming removed 7 bases at V and 5 bases at J, with 15 bases between. The length of the CDR3 is 13 residues. For the CDR3, the DNA is TGTGCCAGCACCCCGATAAGGGGTGACGAGCAGTACGTC. It translates to CASTPIRGDEQYV.

The chain links TRBV9 to TRBJ2-1, with 8 positions matching TRBD1. The CDR3 contains 14 residues. V was pared by 3 bases and J by 6 bases, with 5 bases of the junction left unmatched. Per the germline V gene, CDR1 is SGDLS and CDR2 is YYNGEE. CDR3 region: CASSGTGRLNEQFF. In DNA, the CDR3 is TGTGCCAGCAGCGGGACAGGGAGGCTCAATGAGCAGTTCTTC.

This clonotype was counted once. The chain has TRBV5-6 and TRBJ1-2; 9 positions match TRBD1. This CDR3 spans 19 amino acids. The V gene end was trimmed by 2 bases and the J gene end by 4 bases; junction bases not matched to a gene: 18. CDR1 is SGHDT, CDR2 YYEEEE, per germline. CDR3 loop: CASSFVGLGRQGESYGYTF. The CDR3 DNA sequence: TGTGCCAGCAGCTTTGTAGGATTAGGGAGACAGGGGGAGAGCTATGGCTACACCTTC.

V gene TRBV12-3 or TRBV12-4 combines with J gene TRBJ1-1; tentatively, D is TRBD1 (5 bases). The CDR3 is 14 amino acids. The V end lost 2 bases, the J end lost 3 bases, and 10 bases lay between the germline ends. CDR3 amino acids: CASSLRGEYTEAFF. The CDR3 nucleotides read TGTGCCAGCAGTTTAAGAGGGGAGTACACTGAAGCTTTCTTT.

J is TRBJ2-6 and V is TRBV6-2 or TRBV6-3; D is uncertain. The CDR3 is made up of 14 amino acids. The germline V gene has CDR1 MNHEY and CDR2 SVGEGT. Deletions cut 6 bases from V and 0 bases from J, with 6 bases between. The CDR3 sequence is CASSPFSGANVLTF. The CDR3 nucleotides are TGTGCCAGCAGCCCCTTCTCTGGGGCCAACGTCCTGACTTTC.

This rearrangement joins TRBV12-2 to TRBJ1-5; the DNA was not compared with TRBD1, the D call given in the table. TRBV12-2 is termed a pseudogene. There are 17 residues in the CDR3. The CDR3 DNA reads TGTGCAAGTCGCTCGGACCTCAGGGACAACTCAGGGCAGCCCCAGCATTTT. This translates into CASRSDLRDNSGQPQHF.

The chain uses TRBV9 and TRBJ1-6; 7 nucleotides match TRBD1. Germline CDR1 and CDR2: SGDLS and YYNGEE. The CDR3 is made up of 16 amino acids. The V and J ends lost 4 bases and 5 bases, in that order; junction bases with no gene match: 9. Here the CDR3 reads CASSITGTDDNSPLHF. The CDR3 DNA reads as TGTGCCAGCAGCATCACCGGGACAGATGATAATTCACCCCTCCACTTT. Filled out from reference TRBV9 and TRBJ1-6, the complete variable domain reads DSGVTQTPKHLITATGQRVTLRCSPRSGDLSVYWYQQSLDQGLQFLIQYYNGEERAKGNILERFSAQQFPDLHSELNLSSLELGDSALYFCASSITGTDDNSPLHFGNGTRLTVT.

V gene TRBV20-1 combines with J gene TRBJ2-1; TRBD2 agrees at 10 bases. In germline, CDR1 is DFQATT, CDR2 SNEGSKA (reference sequence). Unmatched junction bases numbered 8, after V lost 1 base and J lost 5 bases. The CDR3 is made up of 16 amino acids. DNA for the CDR3: TGCAGTGCTAGAGTCTTTAGCGGGAGGATCGACAATGAGCAGTTCTTC. Translating it yields CSARVFSGRIDNEQFF.